The clone carrying this T cell receptor beta chain was observed at least ten times. The antigen remains unidentified. This sample is drawn from a study of neurological immune-mediated disorders. Regarding the study as a whole: HTLV-1-associated myelopathy led in TCR clonal expansion, while multiple sclerosis ranked lowest, below healthy controls. According to phylogenetic grouping, one related-CDR3 cluster, a possible signature, contained the repertoires of 18 of 34 multiple sclerosis patients.

A total of 2 million PBMCs stored at -80 degrees C provided the unsorted libraries. V dropped 5 bases and J dropped 7 bases, with 8 bases sitting between them. The CDR3 loop spans 11 amino acids. Germline assignment: CDR1 DFQATT and CDR2 SNEGSKA (reference sequence). It was by 5'RACE with 10-nucleotide random UMIs that the cDNA was made. TCRdb redid the calling of the 5' RACE reads with MiXCR, one entry per CDR3 protein. The data show 81,000 or so distinct CDR3 sequences, 5% to 6% seen once. The rearrangement uses TRBV20-1 and TRBJ2-2, with a possible D match to TRBD2 (5 bases). The sequenced sample consisted of PBMCs. This TCR derives from a woman aged 25 to 39 with multiple sclerosis. The CDR3 is CSAQRYGELFF. CDR3 DNA sequence: TGCAGTGCTCAGCGGTACGGGGAGCTGTTTTTT.